The next 28 T cell receptor beta chains were all read from a single sample in a study of identical twins. TCRdb processed the 5' RACE reads anew with MiXCR; each CDR3 protein has one entry. The sample records about 390,000 distinct CDR3 sequences, around 9.7% being singletons. Material for sequencing was naive T cells sorted from blood. These receptors all come from a woman aged 45-60 years in good health.

The chain uses TRBV5-1 and TRBJ2-3, with 9 bases matching TRBD2. V trimming: 0 bases; J trimming: 5 bases; junction bases outside the gene matches: 4. CDR3 length equals 15 residues. Germline CDR1 and CDR2: SGHRS and YFSETQ. CDR3 DNA sequence: TGCGCCAGCAGCTTGGATCTAGCGGGAAAAGATACGCAGTATTTT. As protein: CASSLDLAGKDTQYF.

This clonotype has just a few counts. This sequence joins TRBV11-3 and TRBJ2-3; D not resolved. From germline, CDR1 is SGHNT and CDR2 YENEEA. V lost 8 bases and J 2 bases, leaving 17 bases between the germline ends. There are 15 residues in the CDR3. In DNA, the CDR3 is TGTGCCAGCTCATCCCGTAGGCAGTTCACAGATACGCAGTATTTT. It translates to CASSSRRQFTDTQYF.

This clonotype was found many times. This rearrangement joins TRBV12-3 or TRBV12-4 to TRBJ2-7, with D perhaps being TRBD1 or TRBD2 (6 bases each). Trimming cost V 6 bases and J 0 bases, with 12 bases left between them. The CDR3 runs 14 residues. The CDR3 coding sequence is TGTGCCAGCAGGAAAGGGGGGAACTCCTACGAGCAGTACTTC. It specifies CASRKGGNSYEQYF.

V and J are TRBV9 and TRBJ2-5, with 9 bases that match TRBD2. The CDR3 has 15 amino acids. Losses at the gene ends were 2 bases for V and 5 bases for J; bases not matched to a gene: 7. Germline-derived CDR1 and CDR2 are SGDLS and YYNGEE. The CDR3 loop is CASSVGGRGLETQYF. CDR3 nucleotides: TGTGCCAGCAGCGTTGGCGGGAGGGGGCTTGAGACCCAGTACTTC.

The V and J genes are TRBV25-1 and TRBJ2-1, with 8 bases that match TRBD2. V lost 4 bases to trimming and J lost 4 bases; unmatched junction nucleotides: 9. The length of the CDR3 is 16 residues. Germline V gene sequence: CDR1 MGHDK, CDR2 SYGVNS. The CDR3 DNA reads as TGTGCCAGCAGTGTTCCAACGGGGGGGGCTTACAATGAGCAGTTCTTC. This gives the protein CASSVPTGGAYNEQFF.

This chain connects TRBV12-3 or TRBV12-4 to TRBJ1-5, with 10 bases matching TRBD1. The CDR3 extends over 15 amino acids. Trimming at V came to 6 bases and at J to 3 bases, leaving 5 bases not matched to a gene. The CDR3 coding sequence is TGTGCCAGCAGCCAGACAGGGGGCCTCAATCAGCCCCAGCATTTT. This translates into CASSQTGGLNQPQHF.

The V and J genes are TRBV7-9 and TRBJ2-1; 9 bases line up with TRBD1. CDR1 and CDR2 (germline): SEHNR, FQNEAQ (reference sequence). The J segment lost 8 bases and the V segment lost 5 bases, leaving 13 bases of the junction unmatched. The CDR3 has 16 amino acids. CDR3 region: CASSPPAGQGFDEQFF. The CDR3, as DNA: TGTGCCAGCAGCCCCCCCGCGGGACAGGGTTTCGATGAGCAGTTCTTC. The full variable domain, rest sourced from reference TRBV7-9 and TRBJ2-1, is DTGVSQNPRHKITKRGQNVTFRCDPISEHNRLYWYRQTLGQGPEFLTYFQNEAQLEKSRLLSDRFSAERPKGSFSTLEIQRTEQGDSAMYLCASSPPAGQGFDEQFFGPGTRLTVL.

Many counts were recorded for this clonotype. This chain links TRBV2 with TRBJ2-2; no clear D. Trimming took off 4 bases at V and 7 bases at J, with 4 bases between the two ends. This CDR3 comprises 11 residues. The V gene's germline CDR1 is SNHLY and CDR2 FYNNEI. CDR3 DNA: TGTGCCAGCAGTGTTGGCGGGGAGCTGTTTTTT. Its protein product is CASSVGGELFF.

This clonotype was found many times. The CDR3 DNA reads as TGCGCCAGCAGCTTATACCGGGGTACCGGGGAGCTGTTTTTT. Its translation: CASSLYRGTGELFF. The chain is built from TRBV5-1 and TRBJ2-2, with a tentative D call TRBD2 (5 bases). Trimming removed 2 bases at V and 5 bases at J, with 10 bases between. CDR3 length: 14 amino acids. Germline V gene data show CDR1 as SGHRS and CDR2 as YFSETQ.

The chain couples TRBV29-1 to TRBJ2-7; D is unresolved. The V gene's germline CDR1 is SQVTM and CDR2 ANQGSEA. Trimming pared 4 bases from V and 3 bases from J, leaving 10 bases between. The CDR3 has 12 amino acids. CDR3 DNA: TGCAGCGTTGGTGACAAACACTACGAGCAGTACTTC. Translation gives CSVGDKHYEQYF.

This clonotype was seen many times. The V gene is TRBV20-1, the J gene TRBJ2-7; weak D call: TRBD1 (6 bases). The CDR3 is made up of 15 amino acids. Per germline, CDR1 DFQATT and CDR2 SNEGSKA (reference sequence). Trimming removed 0 bases from V and 2 bases from J, with 14 bases in between. CDR3 residues: CSARDARDTAYEQYF. The CDR3 nucleotides are TGCAGTGCTAGAGATGCCCGGGACACCGCCTACGAGCAGTACTTC.

This clonotype came up many times. The V gene is TRBV7-2, the J gene TRBJ2-3; maybe TRBD2 (5 bases). The CDR3 spans 16 residues. In germline, CDR1 is SGHTA, CDR2 FQGNSA. The ends were cut back, 0 bases at V and 0 bases at J, with 10 bases in the middle. CDR3 sequence reads: CASSLAVSVSTDTQYF. Here the CDR3 DNA reads TGTGCCAGCAGCTTAGCGGTTAGCGTAAGCACAGATACGCAGTATTTT.

The chain uses TRBV6-5 and TRBJ2-3, with D possibly TRBD2 on 7 matching bases. CDR3 length: 14 amino acids. Germline lookup yields CDR1 MNHEY and CDR2 SVGAGI. V was trimmed by 7 bases and J by 1 base, leaving 12 bases between them. CDR3 sequence reads: CASKGDYGTDTQYF. The CDR3 nucleotides are TGTGCCAGCAAGGGGGACTACGGCACAGATACGCAGTATTTT.

Note on this clonotype: This may come from a read error, since a much larger clone is one base off. This chain joins TRBV5-1 and TRBJ2-1, with D perhaps matching TRBD2 (6 bases). CDR3 length: 15 amino acids. The ends were cut back, 7 bases at V and 0 bases at J, with 14 bases in the middle. Germline V gives CDR1 SGHRS, CDR2 YFSETQ. The CDR3, as DNA: TGCGCCAGCGGGACTGTGGGGAGCTCCTACAATGAGCAGTTCTTC. Amino acids: CASGTVGSSYNEQFF.

This clonotype has just a few counts. V usage is TRBV25-1 and J usage is TRBJ2-1; D remains unclear. This CDR3 has 12 amino acids. Deletions cut 7 bases from V and 5 bases from J, with 9 bases between. CDR1 MGHDK and CDR2 SYGVNS come from the germline V gene. The CDR3 nucleotides are TGTGCCAGCAAGGGCGTCAACAATGAGCAGTTCTTC. This translates into CASKGVNNEQFF.

This clonotype was picked up a small number of times. The J gene is TRBJ2-3, the V gene TRBV3-1; weak D call: TRBD2 (7 bases). Germline CDR1 LGHDT, CDR2 YNNKEL (reference sequence). V lost 3 bases and J 6 bases, leaving 22 bases between the germline ends. This CDR3 has 17 residues. CDR3 region: CASSHETEGEGWDTQYF. The CDR3 nucleotides read TGTGCCAGCAGCCACGAAACCGAGGGGGAGGGATGGGATACGCAGTATTTT.

The gene calls are TRBV7-2 and TRBJ1-5; the match to TRBD1 covers 8 bases. CDR3 length: 14 residues. V lost 4 bases and J lost 8; bases outside the gene matches: 7. Germline V gene sequence: CDR1 SGHTA, CDR2 FQGNSA. As DNA, the CDR3 is TGTGCCAGCAGCTCCCAGGGGGCAGAAAAGCCCCAGCATTTT. Its translation: CASSSQGAEKPQHF.

The rearrangement joins TRBV3-1 to TRBJ2-1; no firm D call. Deletions cut 5 bases from V and 1 base from J, with 12 bases between. This CDR3 has 15 residues. Germline CDR1 LGHDT, CDR2 YNNKEL (reference sequence). In nucleotides, the CDR3 is TGTGCCAGCAGCGAGAGACTTTCTTCCTACAATGAGCAGTTCTTC. It yields the protein CASSERLSSYNEQFF.

In DNA form, the CDR3 reads TGTGCCAGCAGCCAGAGTCAGCGCTATGGCTACACCTTC. It is translated as CASSQSQRYGYTF. The rearrangement links TRBV14 to TRBJ1-2; no clear D gene. Trimming took 3 bases from V and 4 from J, leaving 9 bases between them. The CDR3 extends over 13 amino acids. Germline loops: CDR1 SGHDN, CDR2 FVKESK.

This sequence joins TRBV30 and TRBJ2-5; D is possibly TRBD1 or TRBD2 (6 bases each). Germline values: CDR1 GTSNPN, CDR2 SVGIG (reference sequence). V was trimmed by 7 bases and J by 4 bases, leaving 10 bases between them. The CDR3 contains 11 residues. The CDR3 spells CAYEGGETQYF. The CDR3 nucleotides are TGTGCCTACGAGGGGGGAGAGACCCAGTACTTC.

This chain uses TRBV4-1 with TRBJ1-1; TRBD1 agrees at 8 bases. This CDR3 is built from 15 residues. Germline V CDR1 and CDR2: MGHRA, YSYEKL. V trimming: 4 bases; J trimming: 5 bases; junction bases outside the gene matches: 9. CDR3 residues: CASSRGPGGGTEAFF. DNA for the CDR3: TGCGCCAGCAGCCGCGGCCCAGGGGGCGGTACTGAAGCTTTCTTT.

This clonotype was seen at least ten times. V and J are TRBV29-1 and TRBJ2-1; 7 bases are a match to TRBD2. This CDR3 comprises 14 residues. The trim removed 7 bases at V and 5 bases at J, leaving 11 bases unmatched. The V gene's germline CDR1 is SQVTM and CDR2 ANQGSEA. The CDR3 nucleotides read TGCAGCGGGGGGGGTCTTTCTCCACACAATGAGCAGTTCTTC. Its translation is CSGGGLSPHNEQFF.

This clonotype was picked up many times. The chain recombines TRBV15 with TRBJ2-3; tentative D call: TRBD2 (5 bases). The length of the CDR3 is 14 residues. Looked up from germline, CDR1 is LNHNV and CDR2 is YYDKDF (reference sequence). The V and J ends lost 6 bases and 5 bases respectively, with 15 bases between them. The DNA for the CDR3 is TGTGCCACCAGTATTGGACGGGATGGAGATACGCAGTATTTT. It specifies CATSIGRDGDTQYF.

This chain uses TRBV5-1 with TRBJ2-7; 7 bases are shared with TRBD2. This CDR3 is built from 14 residues. With V trimmed by 7 bases and J by 2 bases, 9 bases remained unmatched. CDR1 is SGHRS and CDR2 is YFSETQ in the germline V gene. Here the CDR3 DNA reads TGCGCCAGCGGCCCAAGGACTAGTGCCTACGAGCAGTACTTC. As protein: CASGPRTSAYEQYF. The variable domain in full, completed from reference TRBV5-1 and TRBJ2-7, reads KAGVTQTPRYLIKTRGQQVTLSCSPISGHRSVSWYQQTPGQGLQFLFEYFSETQRNKGNFPGRFSGRQFSNSRSEMNVSTLELGDSALYLCASGPRTSAYEQYFGPGTRLTVT.

The table lists this clonotype with a few counts. The J gene is TRBJ2-6, the V gene TRBV5-1; no firm D call. This CDR3 has 18 residues. CDR1 SGHRS and CDR2 YFSETQ come from the germline V gene. V lost 6 bases, J lost 0 bases, and 19 bases lay in between. The CDR3 protein is CASNSRPDKSSGANVLTF. Written as DNA, the CDR3 is TGCGCCAGCAACAGTAGGCCGGATAAATCCTCTGGGGCCAACGTCCTGACTTTC. The full variable domain, in which reference TRBV5-1 and TRBJ2-6 provide the parts outside the CDR3, is KAGVTQTPRYLIKTRGQQVTLSCSPISGHRSVSWYQQTPGQGLQFLFEYFSETQRNKGNFPGRFSGRQFSNSRSEMNVSTLELGDSALYLCASNSRPDKSSGANVLTFGAGSRLTVL.

This clonotype was observed a handful of times. The chain couples TRBV2 to TRBJ2-1; D remains ambiguous. The CDR3 has 13 residues. CDR1 and CDR2 from the germline V gene are SNHLY and FYNNEI. Trimming took 1 base from V and 10 from J, leaving 11 bases between them. CDR3 residues: CASSEVNSNEQFF. DNA of the CDR3: TGTGCCAGCAGTGAAGTAAACAGTAACGAGCAGTTCTTC.

The sample holds a few counts of this clonotype. The chain uses TRBV6-5 and TRBJ2-7, with D perhaps matching TRBD1 (5 bases). V dropped 0 bases and J dropped 4 bases, with 7 bases sitting between them. Germline V gene lookup returns CDR1 MNHEY and CDR2 SVGAGI. There are 13 residues in the CDR3. The CDR3 loop reads CASSYSGRYEQYF. CDR3 sequence (DNA): TGTGCCAGCAGTTACTCGGGGCGATACGAGCAGTACTTC.

There are a few counts of this clonotype. The chain combines TRBV20-1 with TRBJ2-7; weak D call: TRBD1 (7 bases). Germline V gives CDR1 DFQATT, CDR2 SNEGSKA (reference sequence). The CDR3 contains 15 residues. The V gene lost 1 base and the J gene lost 5 bases, with 18 bases spanning the gap. The CDR3 here is CSARGEEGANDEQYF. As DNA, the CDR3 is TGCAGTGCTAGAGGGGAGGAGGGGGCTAACGACGAGCAGTACTTC.